Sequencing of this T cell receptor (beta chain) was carried out in a study of T cell responses to AZD1222 COVID-19 vaccine. CDR1 and CDR2 (germline): KGHSH, LQKENI. V dropped 3 bases and J dropped 1; count of bases not matched to a gene: 0. This CDR3 has 14 amino acids. As concerns this clone: Antigen unknown.

TCRdb keeps only in-frame clones here, not all; method: immunoSEQ multiplex PCR. Counted here are some 130,000 clones, roughly 93% occurring once; the ten biggest clones make up 6.5% to 8%. Whole-study results and caveats: The donors showed a predominance of white British ancestry and of females, with possible underestimation of clonal diversity. With two AZD1222 doses given, Spike-specific TCR breadth and depth both rose. Reportedly, nearly half the spike-specific TCRs target unmutated variant regions.

The clonotype comes from an adult who received the AZD1222 COVID-19 vaccine. The J gene is TRBJ1-1, the V gene TRBV18, with TRBD1 matching over 9 bases. Sequencing used peripheral blood, obtained 28 days after the second AZD1222 dose. CDR3 sequence reads: CASSPDRGNTEAFF. The CDR3 DNA is TGTGCCAGCTCACCGGACAGGGGGAACACTGAAGCTTTCTTT.